This entry lists 25 T cell receptor beta chains sequenced from one sample in a study of cytomegalovirus exposure and HLA in healthy donors. The PCR contained 60 Vbeta and 13 Jbeta primers. Measured with immunoSEQ multiplex PCR; TCRdb has only the in-frame clones, and not every one. The table shows under 110,000 clones, with roughly 70% occurring only once. Sample: PBMCs. These receptors originate from a man aged 45-60 years in good health and CMV-seronegative.

In its sample, this clone was seen a few times. This sequence joins TRBV6-1 and TRBJ2-3; TRBD2 is a possible D gene (6 bases). The length of the CDR3 is 14 residues. Trimming cost V 6 bases and J 1 base, with 11 bases left between them. Germline V CDR1 and CDR2: MNHNS, SASEGT. CDR3 sequence reads: CASRGWGGTDTQYF. DNA for the CDR3: TGTGCCAGCAGGGGGTGGGGGGGCACAGATACGCAGTATTTT.

The chain carries TRBV28 and TRBJ2-7; 12 nucleotides match TRBD1. CDR1 is MDHEN and CDR2 is SYDVKM in the germline V gene. This CDR3 comprises 13 residues. With V trimmed by 6 bases and J by 8 bases, 5 bases remained unmatched. The CDR3 nucleotides read TGTGCCAGCAGGGGGACAGGGGGCAGTAAGCAGTACTTC. As protein: CASRGTGGSKQYF.

The chain uses TRBV6-5 and TRBJ1-2; tentatively, D is TRBD1 (5 bases). CDR1 and CDR2 from the germline V gene are MNHEY and SVGAGI. Trimming shortened V by 2 bases and J by 7 bases, and 14 bases separated the two germline ends. The CDR3 is 14 amino acids. CDR3 protein: CASSYSGQQGGYTF. In nucleotides, the CDR3 is TGTGCCAGCAGTTACAGTGGCCAGCAGGGTGGCTACACCTTC.

The chain uses TRBV5-1 and TRBJ1-4; 7 bases match TRBD1. Germline assignment: CDR1 SGHRS and CDR2 YFSETQ. This CDR3 comprises 13 residues. Unmatched junction bases numbered 3, after V lost 5 bases and J lost 5 bases. The CDR3 loop is CASRQGQNEKLFF. The CDR3 nucleotides read TGCGCCAGCAGACAGGGGCAGAATGAAAAACTGTTTTTT.

This chain joins TRBV5-1 and TRBJ2-1, with 11 positions matching TRBD2. Per germline, CDR1 SGHRS and CDR2 YFSETQ. V was clipped by 5 bases and J by 9 bases; unmatched bases: 7. The CDR3 runs to 14 residues. This chain's CDR3 is CASSGTSGSVEQFF. CDR3 bases: TGCGCCAGCAGTGGGACTAGCGGTTCAGTTGAGCAGTTCTTC.

This rearrangement joins TRBV7-9 to TRBJ2-7; D unclear. The CDR3 totals 14 residues. With 1 base removed from V and 0 bases from J, the gap between germline ends came to 7 bases. Germline loops: CDR1 SEHNR, CDR2 FQNEAQ (reference sequence). The CDR3 loop is CASSLVASSYEQYF. The CDR3 DNA reads as TGTGCCAGCAGCTTAGTGGCTAGCTCCTACGAGCAGTACTTC.

The chain is built from TRBV29-1 and TRBJ2-2; 7 nucleotides agree with TRBD2. Germline V gives CDR1 SQVTM, CDR2 ANQGSEA. The CDR3 is made up of 15 amino acids. The V segment lost 4 bases and the J segment 0 bases; nucleotides outside the gene matches: 5. CDR3 loop: CSVVEGLTNTGELFF. CDR3 nucleotides: TGCAGCGTTGTCGAGGGACTAACGAACACCGGGGAGCTGTTTTTT.

The rearrangement joins TRBV2 to TRBJ1-1; 9 bases align to TRBD1. The CDR3 spans 14 residues. Germline CDR1 SNHLY, CDR2 FYNNEI. Trimming at V came to 7 bases and at J to 4 bases, leaving 7 bases not matched to a gene. DNA for the CDR3: TGTGCCAGCACCAACAGGGGGCGTTTCACTGAAGCTTTCTTT. Amino acids: CASTNRGRFTEAFF. Drawing the rest from reference TRBV2 and TRBJ1-1, the complete variable domain is EPEVTQTPSHQVTQMGQEVILRCVPISNHLYFYWYRQILGQKVEFLVSFYNNEISEKSEIFDDQFSVERPDGSNFTLKIRSTKLEDSAMYFCASTNRGRFTEAFFGQGTRLTVV.

The chain has TRBV6-5 and TRBJ1-5; 8 bases map to TRBD1. V dropped 3 bases and J dropped 5; count of bases not matched to a gene: 6. CDR1 and CDR2 from the germline V gene are MNHEY and SVGAGI. The CDR3 runs to 15 residues. CDR3 nucleotides: TGTGCCAGCAGTTATACCGGGACAGGTGATCAGCCCCAGCATTTT. This translates into CASSYTGTGDQPQHF.

The rearrangement links TRBV25-1 to TRBJ2-7; TRBD1 matches at 7 bases. V dropped 1 base and J dropped 2; count of bases not matched to a gene: 2. The CDR3 is 14 residues long. Germline CDR1 reads MGHDK; CDR2 reads SYGVNS. CDR3 DNA: TGTGCCAGCAGTGAATTAGGACAGGCCTACGAGCAGTACTTC. It yields the protein CASSELGQAYEQYF.

The V gene is TRBV6-6, the J gene TRBJ2-3, with TRBD2 matching 12 bases. CDR3 length: 16 amino acids. Trimming took 5 bases from V and 5 from J; bases not matched to a gene: 8. Per the germline V gene, CDR1 is MNHNY and CDR2 is SVGAGI (reference sequence). The CDR3 DNA sequence: TGTGCCAGCAGTACTCGGACTAGCGGGACGCTAGATACGCAGTATTTT. Its translation is CASSTRTSGTLDTQYF.

This chain connects TRBV19 to TRBJ1-1; D gene unclear. The CDR3 loop spans 14 amino acids. The germline CDR1 and CDR2 sequences are LNHDA and SQIVND (reference sequence). The V gene lost 3 bases and the J gene lost 0 bases, with 8 bases spanning the gap. CDR3 sequence: CASSMRAVNTEAFF. The CDR3 bases are TGTGCCAGTAGTATGAGGGCCGTGAACACTGAAGCTTTCTTT.

V usage is TRBV6-7 and J usage is TRBJ1-5; D is undetermined. TRBV6-7 is an open reading frame whose function is uncertain. CDR3 length: 14 amino acids. V was shortened by 3 bases and J by 1 base, with 7 bases between the two germline ends. DNA of the CDR3: TGTGCCAGCAGTTATCGGGGAAGCAATCAGCCCCAGCATTTT. Its translation is CASSYRGSNQPQHF.

V usage is TRBV19 and J usage is TRBJ2-2; D remains ambiguous. The V end was cut by 8 bases, the J end by 5 bases, with 9 bases between. The CDR3 is made up of 12 amino acids. Looked up from germline, CDR1 is LNHDA and CDR2 is SQIVND (reference sequence). The CDR3 is CASEPRTGELFF. CDR3 sequence (DNA): TGTGCCAGTGAGCCACGGACCGGGGAGCTGTTTTTT.

In its sample, this clone was seen many times. This sequence joins TRBV7-8 and TRBJ1-1, with 8 bases matching TRBD1. The CDR3 runs to 13 residues. CDR1 and CDR2 from the germline V gene are SGHVS and FQNEAQ. The ends lost 5 bases at V and 11 bases at J; junction bases unmatched: 10. The CDR3 DNA follows: TGTGCCAGCAGCGCTAGACAGGGGATGGCGGCTTTCTTT. Encoded protein: CASSARQGMAAFF.

This chain uses TRBV25-1 with TRBJ2-5; 7 positions agree with TRBD2. This CDR3 is 13 amino acids long. V dropped 5 bases and J dropped 5; count of bases not matched to a gene: 5. Germline loops: CDR1 MGHDK, CDR2 SYGVNS. For the CDR3, the DNA is TGTGCCAGCAGTCCAGCGGGACCGGAGACCCAGTACTTC. Amino acids: CASSPAGPETQYF.

As regards this clone: Since the CDR3 does not end with the conserved phenylalanine or tryptophan, this likely comes from a read error. The DNA is left out, because the CDR3 cannot be placed on it with certainty; the CDR3 is given as TCRdb lists it. This chain joins TRBV12-5 and TRBJ2-7; the DNA was not used to check the table's D call, TRBD1. The CDR3 length equals 14 residues, ends included. The germline gives CDR1 LGHNT, CDR2 FRNRAP. The CDR3 sequence is CASGLVANSGTGLG.

This chain links TRBV30 with TRBJ1-4, with unresolved D. Germline CDR1 is GTSNPN and CDR2 is SVGIG (reference sequence). This CDR3 contains 18 residues. V lost 2 bases, J lost 0 bases, and 19 bases lay in between. The CDR3 protein is CAWSRPSGLTATNEKLFF. The CDR3 DNA is TGTGCCTGGAGTCGTCCTAGCGGGCTAACAGCAACTAATGAAAAACTGTTTTTT.

The CDR3 DNA reads as TGTGCCTGGATCCCAGGGACAAAGGGAGATACGCAGTATTTT. The encoded protein is CAWIPGTKGDTQYF. The rearrangement links TRBV30 to TRBJ2-3, with TRBD1 as a possible D gene (6 bases). Germline CDR1 is GTSNPN and CDR2 is SVGIG (reference sequence). Trimming shortened V by 4 bases and J by 5 bases, and 16 bases separated the two germline ends. The CDR3 is 14 amino acids.

The chain links TRBV14 to TRBJ1-4; TRBD1 matches 8 bases. V trimming: 4 bases; J trimming: 1 base; junction bases outside the gene matches: 2. Per the germline V gene, CDR1 is SGHDN and CDR2 is FVKESK. The CDR3 sequence is 15 residues long. The CDR3 loop reads CASSRQGLTNEKLFF. CDR3 sequence (DNA): TGTGCCAGCAGCCGACAGGGGTTAACTAATGAAAAACTGTTTTTT. Full variable domain (rest looked up from reference TRBV14 and TRBJ1-4): EAGVTQFPSHSVIEKGQTVTLRCDPISGHDNLYWYRRVMGKEIKFLLHFVKESKQDESGMPNNRFLAERTGGTYSTLKVQPAELEDSGVYFCASSRQGLTNEKLFFGSGTQLSVL.

The V and J genes are TRBV7-8 and TRBJ1-2; TRBD1 matches at 10 bases. After removal of 5 bases from V and 5 bases from J, the junction contained 8 bases not matched to a gene. The CDR3 extends over 15 amino acids. CDR1 and CDR2 from the germline V gene are SGHVS and FQNEAQ. CDR3 amino acids: CASSLRQGAEYGYTF. CDR3 nucleotides: TGTGCCAGCAGCCTCCGACAGGGGGCGGAGTATGGCTACACCTTC.

V is TRBV21-1 and J is TRBJ2-7; no check of the table's D call, TRBD2, against the DNA was made. TRBV21-1 is classified as a pseudogene. This CDR3 has 16 amino acids. The CDR3 DNA reads as TGTGCCAGCAGCAGCGAAAGACTAGCGACTTCCTACGAGCAGTACTTC. It encodes CASSSERLATSYEQYF.

The chain couples TRBV19 to TRBJ1-4, with unresolved D. The germline CDR1 and CDR2 sequences are LNHDA and SQIVND (reference sequence). The CDR3 loop spans 15 amino acids. Trimming cost V 6 bases and J 4 bases, with 15 bases left between them. The CDR3 loop is CASSIGGPLNEKLFF. CDR3 bases: TGTGCCAGTAGCATCGGCGGTCCCCTTAATGAAAAACTGTTTTTT.

The V call is TRBV28, the J call TRBJ2-2; 13 nucleotides align to TRBD2. J was trimmed by 5 bases and V by 4 bases; bases with no gene match: 10. The CDR3 has 18 residues. CDR1 MDHEN and CDR2 SYDVKM come from the germline V gene. CDR3 amino acids: CASSSTGLAGVWTGELFF. CDR3 sequence (DNA): TGTGCCAGCAGTTCCACCGGACTAGCGGGAGTATGGACCGGGGAGCTGTTTTTT.

V gene TRBV11-1 combines with J gene TRBJ2-6; possibly TRBD1 for D (5 bases). V was pared by 2 bases and J by 0 bases, with 5 bases between. Germline V gene data show CDR1 as SGHAT and CDR2 as FQDESV (reference sequence). This CDR3 is 15 amino acids long. The CDR3 here is CASSLRGSGANVLTF. For the CDR3, the DNA is TGTGCCAGCAGCTTAAGGGGCTCTGGGGCCAACGTCCTGACTTTC. Full variable domain (missing parts from reference TRBV11-1 and TRBJ2-6): EAEVAQSPRYKITEKSQAVAFWCDPISGHATLYWYRQILGQGPELLVQFQDESVVDDSQLPKDRFSAERLKGVDSTLKIQPAELGDSAMYLCASSLRGSGANVLTFGAGSRLTVL.